This T cell receptor beta chain comes out of a study of blood T cell repertoires in COVID-19. Across the study: Samples representing acute and convalescent COVID-19 were sourced from the United States, Italy and Spain. PBMCs, B-cell-depleted T cells, or T cells were the source of the cDNA or gDNA that made up the material.

As originally analysed: Amplification of reference gene primers was used by the study to estimate nucleated cell counts. Sequenced by immunoSEQ multiplex PCR; TCRdb stores in-frame clones only, minus some. That table is the source of V, J and clone size, and D and trimming were worked out from the DNA. The sample gives hundreds of thousands of clones, 85% of which show up once; approximately 5.1% is in the top ten. This receptor was taken from a man in his fifties or sixties with active or convalescent COVID-19. Sequenced: peripheral blood.

CDR3 DNA: TGCAGCGTTGAAGATTGGGGACTAGCGCATTTCTTC. It encodes CSVEDWGLAHFF. The chain has TRBV29-1 and TRBJ2-1; TRBD2 aligns across 10 bases. The V gene's germline CDR1 is SQVTM and CDR2 ANQGSEA. The CDR3 is made up of 12 amino acids. V lost 0 bases, J lost 16 bases, and 6 bases stayed unmatched.